A selection of T cell receptor beta chains follows, all from one sample in a study of T-cell reconstitution after alpha-beta-depleted transplantation in children. Using its own MiXCR run on the PCR reads, TCRdb lists one record per CDR3 protein. The sample carries approximately 500,000 distinct CDR3 sequences, 10% to 13% recorded once. The sample here was PBMCs, taken before TCRalphabeta/CD19-depleted stem cell transplant. These receptors were taken from a child aged 2 to 10 with inherited bone marrow failure, due to receive a stem cell transplant. The CDR3 runs from the conserved cysteine through the conserved F or W. A D gene is named only where the DNA matches it firmly. Clone sizes are given selectively: once, few, many, or a class where the clone is expanded.

>-|many|TRBV10-3|TRBJ1-6
TGTGCCATCAGCTCCGCGGGGATGGATTCACCCCTCCACTTT
CAISSAGMDSPLHF
>-|many|TRBV5-5|TRBJ2-3
TGTGCCAGCAGCTTTTTGGCAGATACGCAGTATTTT
CASSFLADTQYF
>TRBD1|many|TRBV10-3|TRBJ2-4
TGTGCCATCAGCCAGAGACAGGGGACCAAAAACATTCAGTACTTC
CAISQRQGTKNIQYF
>-|-|TRBV7-9|TRBJ2-7
TGTGCCAGCAGCTTATCAGAAACCTACGAGCAGTACTTC
CASSLSETYEQYF
>TRBD2|many|TRBV29-1|TRBJ2-7
TGCAGCGTTGCGGATCTAGCGGAGCAAATGAATTACGAGCAGTACTTC
CSVADLAEQMNYEQYF
>-|few|TRBV6-1|TRBJ2-5
TGTGCCAGCACTAAAGACAGATTCCAAGAGACCCAGTACTTC
CASTKDRFQETQYF
>-|many|TRBV2|TRBJ1-1
TGTGCCAGCGCCTTTCAGCAGAACACTGAAGCTTTCTTT
CASAFQQNTEAFF
>TRBD1|many|TRBV7-2|TRBJ2-7
TGTGCCAGCAGACCGGACAGGGGGCTTCACGAGCAGTACTTC
CASRPDRGLHEQYF
>TRBD1|many|TRBV13|TRBJ2-1
TGTGCCAGCAGCCCTATAGGGGGACAGGGCATCTATGAGCAGTTCTTC
CASSPIGGQGIYEQFF
>-|few|TRBV7-6|TRBJ1-4
TGTGCCAGCAGCCCGTTGTCGGCAGGGACTAATGAAAAACTGTTTTTT
CASSPLSAGTNEKLFF
>-|many|TRBV20-1|TRBJ1-2
TGCAGTGCTAGGGACAGAGAAAACTATGGCTACACCTTC
CSARDRENYGYTF
>-|many|TRBV2|TRBJ2-3
TGTGCCAGCAGTGAGTCCAGCGGCACAGATACGCAGTATTTT
CASSESSGTDTQYF
>-|-|TRBV6-2/TRBV6-3|TRBJ2-3
TGTGCCAGCAGTTACGTCGCAGATACGCAGTATTTT
CASSYVADTQYF
>-|many|TRBV9|TRBJ1-2
TGTGCCAGCAGCGGAGGGGAGTATGGGATCTATGGCTACACCTTC
CASSGGEYGIYGYTF
>-|few|TRBV5-1|TRBJ2-5
TGCGCCAGCAGCCGCGCACTAGCCACGAAAGCGGAGACCCAGTACTTC
CASSRALATKAETQYF
>-|many|TRBV20-1|TRBJ2-1
TGCAGTGCTAGACTGCCCTACAATGAGCAGTTCTTC
CSARLPYNEQFF
>-|many|TRBV13|TRBJ2-3
TGTGCCAGCAGCTTAAGCGGGTGGGATACAGATACGCAGTATTTT
CASSLSGWDTDTQYF
>-|many|TRBV27|TRBJ2-6
TGTGCCAGCAGTTCGTTACAGGGAACTGGGGCCAACGTCCTGACTTTC
CASSSLQGTGANVLTF
>-|many|TRBV7-9|TRBJ2-1
TGTGCCAGCAGCCTCCTCAACAATGAGCAGTTCTTC
CASSLLNNEQFF
>-|many|TRBV20-1|TRBJ2-1
TGCAGTGCTAGGTCCCGGACTAAGAACTACAATGAGCAGTTCTTC
CSARSRTKNYNEQFF
>TRBD2|many|TRBV29-1|TRBJ2-1
TGCAGCGTTGCCCCGACTAGCTCAGGCTACAATGAGCAGTTCTTC
CSVAPTSSGYNEQFF
>-|many|TRBV7-7|TRBJ2-2
TGTGCTAGCAGCTCAAGAGGCACCGGGGAGCTGTTTTTT
CASSSRGTGELFF
>-|-|TRBV15|TRBJ2-6
TGTGCCACCGAGCGATCGGGACACTCTAGCTCTGGGGCCAACGTCCTGACTTTC
CATERSGHSSSGANVLTF